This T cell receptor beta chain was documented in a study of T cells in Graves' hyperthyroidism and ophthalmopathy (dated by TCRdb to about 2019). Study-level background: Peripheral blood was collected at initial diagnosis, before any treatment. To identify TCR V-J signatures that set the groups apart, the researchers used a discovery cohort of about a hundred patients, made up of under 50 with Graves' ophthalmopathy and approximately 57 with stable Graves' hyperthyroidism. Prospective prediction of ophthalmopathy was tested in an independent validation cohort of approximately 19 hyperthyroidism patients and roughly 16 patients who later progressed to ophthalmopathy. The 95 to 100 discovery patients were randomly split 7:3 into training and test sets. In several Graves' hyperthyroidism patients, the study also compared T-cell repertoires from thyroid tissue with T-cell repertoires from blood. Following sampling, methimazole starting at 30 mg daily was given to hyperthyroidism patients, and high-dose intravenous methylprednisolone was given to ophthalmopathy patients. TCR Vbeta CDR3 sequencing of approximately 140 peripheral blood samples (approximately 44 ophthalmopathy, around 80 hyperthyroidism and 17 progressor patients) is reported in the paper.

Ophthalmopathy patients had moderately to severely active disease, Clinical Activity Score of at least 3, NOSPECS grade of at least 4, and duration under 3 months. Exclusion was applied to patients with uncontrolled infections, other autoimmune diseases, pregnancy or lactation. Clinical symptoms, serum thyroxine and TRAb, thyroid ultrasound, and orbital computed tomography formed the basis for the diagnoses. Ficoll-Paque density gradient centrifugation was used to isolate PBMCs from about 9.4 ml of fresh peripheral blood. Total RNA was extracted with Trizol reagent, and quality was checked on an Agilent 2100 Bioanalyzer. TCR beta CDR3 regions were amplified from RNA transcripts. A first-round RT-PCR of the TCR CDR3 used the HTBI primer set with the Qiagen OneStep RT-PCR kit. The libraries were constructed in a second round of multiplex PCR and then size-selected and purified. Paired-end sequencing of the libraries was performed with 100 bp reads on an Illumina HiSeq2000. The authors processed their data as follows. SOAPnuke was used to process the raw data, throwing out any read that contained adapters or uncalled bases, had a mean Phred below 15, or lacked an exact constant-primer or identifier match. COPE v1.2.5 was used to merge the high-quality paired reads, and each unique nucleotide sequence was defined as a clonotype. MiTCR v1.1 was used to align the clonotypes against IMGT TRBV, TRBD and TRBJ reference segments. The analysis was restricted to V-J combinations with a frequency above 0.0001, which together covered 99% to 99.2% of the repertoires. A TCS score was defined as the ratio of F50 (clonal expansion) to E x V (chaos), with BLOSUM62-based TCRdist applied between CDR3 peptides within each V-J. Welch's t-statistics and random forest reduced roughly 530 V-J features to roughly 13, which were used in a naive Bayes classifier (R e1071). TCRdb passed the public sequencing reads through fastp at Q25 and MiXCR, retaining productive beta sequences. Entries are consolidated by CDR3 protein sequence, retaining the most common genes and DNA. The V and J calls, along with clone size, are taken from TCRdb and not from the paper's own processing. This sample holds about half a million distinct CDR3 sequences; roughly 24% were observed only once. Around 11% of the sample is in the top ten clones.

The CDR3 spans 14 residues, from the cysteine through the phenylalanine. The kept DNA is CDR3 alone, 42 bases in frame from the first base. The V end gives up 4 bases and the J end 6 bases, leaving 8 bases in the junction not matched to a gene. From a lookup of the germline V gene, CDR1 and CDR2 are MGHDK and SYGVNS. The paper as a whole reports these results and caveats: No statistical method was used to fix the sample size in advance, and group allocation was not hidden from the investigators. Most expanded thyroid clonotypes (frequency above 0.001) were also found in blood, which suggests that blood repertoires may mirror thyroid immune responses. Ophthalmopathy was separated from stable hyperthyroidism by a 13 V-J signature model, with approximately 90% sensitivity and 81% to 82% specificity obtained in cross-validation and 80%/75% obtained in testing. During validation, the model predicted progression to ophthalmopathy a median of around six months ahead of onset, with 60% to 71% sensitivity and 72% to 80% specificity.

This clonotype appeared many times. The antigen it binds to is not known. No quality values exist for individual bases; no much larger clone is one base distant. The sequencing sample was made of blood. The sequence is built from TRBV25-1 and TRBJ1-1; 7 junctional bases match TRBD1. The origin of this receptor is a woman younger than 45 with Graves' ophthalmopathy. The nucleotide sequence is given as TGTGCCAGCAGTGGTGACAGGGTCCCTCCTGAAGCTTTCTTT. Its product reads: CASSGDRVPPEAFF.